What follows describes a single T cell receptor (beta chain). This clonotype has a count of ten or more. Its antigen is not yet known. It has no much larger one-base neighbor in the sample; base qualities were not kept. The time point label of this sample denotes: newly diagnosed GD, antithyroid drugs for less than 3 months. For both TCR sequencing and RNA sequencing, RNA was extracted from PBMCs using TRIzol. Graves' disease was diagnosed according to American Thyroid Association guidelines. Recruitment of patients was carried out at an endocrinology department in Xi'an, China. Each patient gave approximately 9 milliliters of peripheral blood, collected in an EDTA anticoagulant tube. Ficoll Paque Plus density gradient separation was used to isolate PBMCs, and no further T cell sorting was performed. An Agilent 2100 Bioanalyzer and agarose gel were used to check RNA quality, while a NanoDrop 2000 measured RNA concentration.

The sample belongs to a study of regulatory T cells in long-lasting Graves disease (dated by TCRdb to about 2021). Regarding the research as a whole: Patients with newly diagnosed Graves' disease had been on antithyroid drugs for under 3 months. The study took place in China and was registered as a clinical trial. A total of approximately 35 samples underwent TCR sequencing: around 13 from persistent and 20 from newly diagnosed Graves' disease patients. Peripheral blood TCR sequencing and RNA sequencing compared persistent Graves' disease patients with newly diagnosed Graves' disease patients.

Library prep was done by multiplex PCR. The sample was run on an Illumina HiSeq 4000. TCR beta libraries were built with iRepertoire HTBI primers and Arm-PCR amplification of CDR3 regions. Gel purification was performed on PCR products prior to sequencing. As for the original processing: Across samples, some 62 TRBV and 13 to 15 TRBJ segments were identified and used for gene usage analysis of CDR3 amino acid clonotypes. COPE and FqMerger were used to merge filtered high-quality paired reads into contigs. Contigs were aligned with BLAST to IMGT TRBV, TRBD and TRBJ reference genes, and CDR3 was defined per IMGT. Any clonotype with a frequency above 0.1% was counted as a highly expanded clone. Shannon entropy served as the measure of repertoire diversity, while the Gini coefficient captured V-J evenness. A clonotype found in more than one individual was treated as public. TCRdb reran the public reads through fastp at Q25 and MiXCR, keeping productive beta chains. Each record represents a unique CDR3 protein, reported with the most common genes and DNA among its rows. The V and J calls come from TCRdb's annotation, not from the publication. The sample table shows about 540,000 distinct CDR3 sequences, and approximately 13% are seen once. The biggest ten clones account for roughly a tenth of the sample.

Results and caveats for the whole study, not just this receptor: Preferential use of TRBV28, TRBJ1-2 and TRBJ2-5 was observed in persistent disease, whereas TRBV20-1 and TRBJ2-1 were favored in newly diagnosed disease. Sequencing and analysis were limited to the TCR beta chain. The study examined only peripheral blood because the primary lesion, thyroid tissue, could not be accessed. The small sample size was acknowledged by the authors as a limitation that may reduce accuracy. Compared with newly diagnosed patients, patients with persistent Graves' disease had lower TCR Shannon entropy and fewer highly expanded clones, which suggests clonal expansion. A larger number of public clonotypes was shared among persistent patients (over 2,500) than among newly diagnosed patients (more than 850).

At the junction V is shortened by 6 bases and J by 8 bases, with 17 bases in between. The CDR3 covers 14 residues, taking in both the cysteine and the phenylalanine. CDR3 DNA is the only sequence kept; it has 42 bases, read in frame from the first base. These data also formed part of another study, on T cells in Graves' hyperthyroidism and ophthalmopathy. The second publication reports: Stable Graves' hyperthyroidism was defined as no progression to ophthalmopathy during 18 months of follow-up. The hyperthyroidism patients were between 18 and 65 years old and newly diagnosed, with a disease duration of less than 2 months. Patients with uncontrolled infections, other autoimmune diseases, pregnancy or lactation were excluded. Diagnoses were established on the basis of clinical symptoms, serum thyroxine and TRAb, thyroid ultrasound, and orbital computed tomography. The TCR CDR3 was subjected to a first round of RT-PCR using the HTBI primer set and the Qiagen OneStep RT-PCR kit. Blood samples also contained most of the expanded thyroid clonotypes (frequency above 0.001), which suggests that blood repertoires may reflect thyroid immune responses. In cross-validation, a model built on a 13 V-J signature told ophthalmopathy apart from stable hyperthyroidism with over 85% sensitivity and roughly 82% specificity, and in testing the same model reached 80%/75%. In validation, the model predicted progression to ophthalmopathy with around 71% sensitivity and about 72% specificity, a median of approximately 6.7 months before onset. A discovery cohort of about a hundred patients, 43 with Graves' ophthalmopathy and approximately 60 with stable Graves' hyperthyroidism, was used to find distinguishing TCR V-J signatures. Prospective prediction of ophthalmopathy was tested in an independent validation cohort of 18 to 20 hyperthyroidism patients and some 17 patients who later progressed to ophthalmopathy. The 75 to 100 discovery patients were randomly divided into training and test sets at a 7:3 ratio. In addition, the study compared T-cell repertoires in thyroid tissue and in blood from five to seven Graves' hyperthyroidism patients. After blood sampling, hyperthyroidism patients were treated with methimazole at a starting dose of 30 mg daily, and ophthalmopathy patients were treated with high-dose intravenous methylprednisolone. The libraries were constructed in a second round of multiplex PCR and then size-selected and purified. Libraries were sequenced paired-end with 100 bp reads on an Illumina HiSeq2000. SOAPnuke was used to process the raw data, with reads discarded if the reads contained adapters or uncalled bases, had a mean Phred below 15, or lacked an exact constant-primer or identifier match. High-quality paired reads were merged with COPE v1.2.5, and unique nucleotide sequences were defined as clonotypes. Clonotypes were aligned to IMGT TRBV, TRBD and TRBJ reference segments using MiTCR v1.1. The analysis was restricted to V-J combinations with a frequency above 0.0001, which together covered about 99% of the repertoires. The TCS score was defined as F50 (clonal expansion) divided by E x V (chaos), with BLOSUM62-based TCRdist calculated between CDR3 peptides within each V-J. Welch's t-statistics and random forest reduced around 520 V-J features to 10 to 15, which were used in a naive Bayes classifier (R e1071). No statistical method was used to fix the sample size in advance, and group allocation was not hidden from the investigators. TCR Vbeta CDR3 sequencing of roughly 140 peripheral blood samples (over 40 ophthalmopathy, 75 to 85 hyperthyroidism and approximately 17 progressor patients) is reported in the paper.

The sequence came from a man aged 25 to 40 with Graves disease. Donor details come from another sample of the same person, matched by shared clones. The sequencing used peripheral blood mononuclear cells (PBMCs), collected at new diagnosis, from a patient treated with antithyroid drugs. Recombination joined TRBV12-3 or TRBV12-4 with TRBJ1-3; the D gene is perhaps TRBD1, on 6 matching bases. The nucleotide sequence reads as follows: TGTGCCAGCAGGGCCGGGGGGGCGGCGGACACCATATATTTT. This encodes CASRAGGAADTIYF.